This record covers a single T cell receptor beta chain. What it binds is not known. Some clones are missing from TCRdb's copy, which holds only in-frame ones; the method was immunoSEQ multiplex PCR. The sample consists of fewer than 200,000 clones, around 88% of them appearing once. This record comes from a study of T cell responses to AZD1222 COVID-19 vaccine. From germline, CDR1 is MDHEN and CDR2 SYDVKM. The CDR3 is 16 amino acids. The trim removed 0 bases at V and 8 bases at J, leaving 6 bases unmatched. Study results and caveats: Two doses of AZD1222 preceded a rise in Spike-specific TCR breadth and depth. Nearly half of spike-specific TCRs reportedly target unmutated variant regions. Repertoire sampling was restricted to post-peak T cell response timepoints.

The source of this sequence is an adult who received the AZD1222 COVID-19 vaccine. The sample consisted of peripheral blood, taken 28 days after the second AZD1222 dose. The chain carries TRBV28 and TRBJ1-4, with 10 bases matching TRBD1. CDR3: CASSLWTGGVGEKLFF. The CDR3 coding sequence is TGTGCCAGCAGTTTATGGACAGGGGGCGTCGGGGAAAAACTGTTTTTT.